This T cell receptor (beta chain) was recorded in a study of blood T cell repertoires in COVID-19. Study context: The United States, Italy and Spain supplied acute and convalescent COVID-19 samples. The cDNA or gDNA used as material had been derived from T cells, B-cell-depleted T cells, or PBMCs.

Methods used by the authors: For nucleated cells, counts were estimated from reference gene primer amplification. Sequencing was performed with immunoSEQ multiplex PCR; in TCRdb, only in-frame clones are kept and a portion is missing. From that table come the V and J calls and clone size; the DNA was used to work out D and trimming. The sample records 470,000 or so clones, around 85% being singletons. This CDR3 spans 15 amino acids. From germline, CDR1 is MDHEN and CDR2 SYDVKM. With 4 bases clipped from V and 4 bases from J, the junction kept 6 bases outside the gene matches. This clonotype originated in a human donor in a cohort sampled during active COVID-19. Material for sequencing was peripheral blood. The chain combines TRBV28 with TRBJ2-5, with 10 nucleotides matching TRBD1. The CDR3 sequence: CASSSMGQGRETQYF. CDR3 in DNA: TGTGCCAGCAGTTCGATGGGACAGGGGCGAGAGACCCAGTACTTC. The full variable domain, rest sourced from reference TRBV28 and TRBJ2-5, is DVKVTQSSRYLVKRTGEKVFLECVQDMDHENMFWYRQDPGLGLRLIYFSYDVKMKEKGDIPEGYSVSREKKERFSLILESASTNQTSMYLCASSSMGQGRETQYFGPGTRLLVL.